These 6 T cell receptor beta chains originate from one sample sequenced in a study of cytomegalovirus exposure and HLA in healthy donors. Primers: 60 Vbeta forward and 13 Jbeta reverse. Method: immunoSEQ multiplex PCR; TCRdb's copy keeps in-frame clones and lacks some. This table has 150,000 to 250,000 clones, approximately 85% appearing once. Sequencing was done on a sample of PBMCs. Receptor source: a woman aged 50 to 65 in good health and CMV-seropositive.

This clone came up a few times. The CDR3, as DNA: TGCGCCAGCAGCGCGAGCTCCTACAATGAGCAGTTCTTC. As protein: CASSASSYNEQFF. The genes are TRBV4-1 and TRBJ2-1; D not certain. This CDR3 region has 13 residues. Trimming left V 5 bases short and J 0 bases short, with 5 bases between. Germline values: CDR1 MGHRA, CDR2 YSYEKL.

In DNA form, the CDR3 reads TGTGCCAGCAGTGAGCACAGATCTAACTATGGCTACACCTTC. It specifies CASSEHRSNYGYTF. J is TRBJ1-2 and V is TRBV25-1; D is unresolved. V was trimmed by 3 bases and J by 0 bases, leaving 8 bases between them. The CDR3 spans 14 residues. The V gene's germline CDR1 is MGHDK and CDR2 SYGVNS.

The CDR3 DNA sequence: TGTGCCAGCACCGGACAGGGGTTGGAGCAGTACTTC. This codes for CASTGQGLEQYF. This chain connects TRBV28 to TRBJ2-7; 9 bases are shared with TRBD1. Unmatched junction bases numbered 5, after V lost 7 bases and J lost 7 bases. CDR1 is MDHEN, CDR2 SYDVKM, per germline. The CDR3 extends over 12 amino acids.

This clone has only one observation. The gene calls are TRBV20-1 and TRBJ1-2; maybe TRBD1 (5 bases). This CDR3 comprises 10 residues. Per the germline V gene, CDR1 is DFQATT and CDR2 is SNEGSKA (reference sequence). Trimming left V 6 bases short and J 8 bases short, with 10 bases between. The CDR3 region has the DNA TGCAGTGCCCAGGGTGGCGGCTACACCTTC. It is translated as CSAQGGGYTF.

The V and J genes are TRBV2 and TRBJ1-3; D gene uncertain. V lost 4 bases, J lost 0 bases, and 10 bases lay in between. The CDR3 runs 15 residues. CDR1 SNHLY and CDR2 FYNNEI come from the germline V gene. DNA for the CDR3: TGTGCCAGCAGTGTCAACAGCAACTCTGGAAACACCATATATTTT. This codes for CASSVNSNSGNTIYF. The full variable domain, completed using reference TRBV2 and TRBJ1-3, is EPEVTQTPSHQVTQMGQEVILRCVPISNHLYFYWYRQILGQKVEFLVSFYNNEISEKSEIFDDQFSVERPDGSNFTLKIRSTKLEDSAMYFCASSVNSNSGNTIYFGEGSWLTVV.

The chain recombines TRBV28 with TRBJ1-1; 8 bases fit TRBD1. J gave up 1 base and V 11 bases, and 9 bases lay outside the gene matches. The CDR3 length is 14 residues. In germline, CDR1 is MDHEN, CDR2 SYDVKM. In DNA, the CDR3 is TGTGCCGGCACTACAGGGACAGGGAACACTGAAGCTTTCTTT. It codes for CAGTTGTGNTEAFF.